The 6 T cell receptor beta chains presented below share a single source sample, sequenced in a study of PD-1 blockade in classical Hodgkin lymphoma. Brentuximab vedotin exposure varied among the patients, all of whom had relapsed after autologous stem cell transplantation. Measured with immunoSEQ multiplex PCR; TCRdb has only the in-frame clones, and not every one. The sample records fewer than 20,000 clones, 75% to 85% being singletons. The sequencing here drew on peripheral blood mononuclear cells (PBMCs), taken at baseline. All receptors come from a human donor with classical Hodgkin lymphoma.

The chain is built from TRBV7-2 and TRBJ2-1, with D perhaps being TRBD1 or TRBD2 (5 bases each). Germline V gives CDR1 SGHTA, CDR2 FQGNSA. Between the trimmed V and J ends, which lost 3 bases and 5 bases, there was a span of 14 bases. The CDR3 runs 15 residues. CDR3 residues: CASSFPGTVDNEQFF. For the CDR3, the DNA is TGTGCCAGCAGCTTTCCCGGGACGGTAGACAATGAGCAGTTCTTC.

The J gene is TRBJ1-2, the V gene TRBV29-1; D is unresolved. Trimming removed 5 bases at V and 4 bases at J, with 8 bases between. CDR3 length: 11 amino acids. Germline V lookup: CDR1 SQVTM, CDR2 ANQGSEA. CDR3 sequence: CSVWGSYGYTF. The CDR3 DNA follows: TGCAGCGTTTGGGGTAGCTATGGCTACACCTTC.

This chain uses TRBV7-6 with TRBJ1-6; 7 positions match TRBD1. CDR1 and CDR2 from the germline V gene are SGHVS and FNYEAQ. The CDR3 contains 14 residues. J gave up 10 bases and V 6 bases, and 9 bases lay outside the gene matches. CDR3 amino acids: CASSYTRTGSPLHF. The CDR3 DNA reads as TGTGCCAGCAGTTATACACGGACAGGCTCACCCCTCCACTTT. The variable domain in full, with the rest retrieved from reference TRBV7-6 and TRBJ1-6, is GAGVSQSPRYKVTKRGQDVALRCDPISGHVSLYWYRQALGQGPEFLTYFNYEAQQDKSGLPNDRFSAERPEGSISTLTIQRTEQRDSAMYRCASSYTRTGSPLHFGNGTRLTVT.

The CDR3 DNA is TGCGCCAGCAGCTTGGGTGGTCCCTGGGATACGCAGTATTTT. It is translated as CASSLGGPWDTQYF. The rearrangement links TRBV5-1 to TRBJ2-3; the D is unclear. This CDR3 contains 14 residues. Germline V gene sequence: CDR1 SGHRS, CDR2 YFSETQ. With 0 bases removed from V and 6 bases from J, the gap between germline ends came to 11 bases.

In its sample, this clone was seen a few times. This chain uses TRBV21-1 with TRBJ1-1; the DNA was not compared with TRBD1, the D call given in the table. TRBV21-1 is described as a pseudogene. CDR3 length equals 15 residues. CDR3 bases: TGTGCCAGCAGCTACCCAGGGGACAGTTACACTGAAGCTTTCTTT. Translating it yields CASSYPGDSYTEAFF.

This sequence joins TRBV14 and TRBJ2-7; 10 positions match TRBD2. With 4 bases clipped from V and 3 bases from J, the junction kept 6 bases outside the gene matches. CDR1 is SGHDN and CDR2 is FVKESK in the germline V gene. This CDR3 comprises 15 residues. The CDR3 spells CASSPSSGRFYEQYF. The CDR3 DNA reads TGTGCCAGCAGCCCGTCTAGCGGGAGATTCTACGAGCAGTACTTC.